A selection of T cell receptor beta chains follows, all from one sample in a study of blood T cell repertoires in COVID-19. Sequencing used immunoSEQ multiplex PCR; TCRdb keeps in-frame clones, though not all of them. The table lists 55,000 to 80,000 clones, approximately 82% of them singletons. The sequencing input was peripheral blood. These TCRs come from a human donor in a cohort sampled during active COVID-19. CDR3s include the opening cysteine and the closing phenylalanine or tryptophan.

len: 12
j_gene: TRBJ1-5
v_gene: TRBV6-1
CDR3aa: CASSDGNQPQHF

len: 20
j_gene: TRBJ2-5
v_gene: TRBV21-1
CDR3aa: CASSKGNGGLTGQGQETQYF

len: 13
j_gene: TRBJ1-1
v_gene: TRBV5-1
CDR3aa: CASSLFLSTEAFF

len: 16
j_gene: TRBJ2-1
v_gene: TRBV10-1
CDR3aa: CASSAYGTGVINEQFF

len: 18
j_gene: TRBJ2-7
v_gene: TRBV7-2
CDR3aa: CASSFKQSVASPTYEQYF

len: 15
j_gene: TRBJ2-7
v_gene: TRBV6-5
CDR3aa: CASSYSGQGSYEQYF

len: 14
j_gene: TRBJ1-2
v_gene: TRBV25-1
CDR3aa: CASSEGQYPYGYTF

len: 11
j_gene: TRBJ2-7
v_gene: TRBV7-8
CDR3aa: CASSLRYEQYF

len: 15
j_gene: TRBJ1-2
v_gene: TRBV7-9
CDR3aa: CASSLAPRTEYGYTF

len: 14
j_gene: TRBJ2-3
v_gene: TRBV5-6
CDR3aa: CASSLETRGDTQYF

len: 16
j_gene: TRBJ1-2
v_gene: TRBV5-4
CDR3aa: CASSLGAGALGYGYTF

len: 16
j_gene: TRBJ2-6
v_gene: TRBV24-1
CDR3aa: CATSPGGASGANVLTF

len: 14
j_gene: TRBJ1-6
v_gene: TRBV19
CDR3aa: CASGRANGGSPLHF

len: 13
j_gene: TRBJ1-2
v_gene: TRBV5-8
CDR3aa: CASSHRGDYGYTF

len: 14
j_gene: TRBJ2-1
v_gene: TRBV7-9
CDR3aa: CASSFGLALNEQFF

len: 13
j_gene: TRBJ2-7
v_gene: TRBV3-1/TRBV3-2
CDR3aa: CASSQAPRYEQYF

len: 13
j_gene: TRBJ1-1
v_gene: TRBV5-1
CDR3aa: CASGASGNTEAFF

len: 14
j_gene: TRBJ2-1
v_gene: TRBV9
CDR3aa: CASSVGGSSNEQFF

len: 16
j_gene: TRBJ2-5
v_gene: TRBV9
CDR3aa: CASSVGGQGVVETQYF

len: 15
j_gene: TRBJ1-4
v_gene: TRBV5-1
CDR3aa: CASSPGGGANEKLFF

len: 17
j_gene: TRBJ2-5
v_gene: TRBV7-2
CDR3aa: CASSLDQRGTIQETQYF

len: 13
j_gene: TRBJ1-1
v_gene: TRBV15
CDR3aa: CATSRGHQGEAFF

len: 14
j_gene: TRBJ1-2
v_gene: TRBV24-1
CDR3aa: CATSGGQGFYGYTF

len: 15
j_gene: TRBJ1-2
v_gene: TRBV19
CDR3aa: CASRQFPAGNYGYTF

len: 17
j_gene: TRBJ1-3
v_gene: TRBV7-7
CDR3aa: CASSFYLEQQLENTIYF

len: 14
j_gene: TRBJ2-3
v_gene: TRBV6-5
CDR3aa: CASRRRDESDTQYF

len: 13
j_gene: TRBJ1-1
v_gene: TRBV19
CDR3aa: CASSLVGDTEAFF

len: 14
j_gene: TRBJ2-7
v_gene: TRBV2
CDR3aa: CASSVREVSYEQYF

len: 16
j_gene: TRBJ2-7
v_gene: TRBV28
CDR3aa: CASSLPLYRGLYEQYF

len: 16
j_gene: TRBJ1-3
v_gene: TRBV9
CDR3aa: CASSRRGGNHGNTIYF

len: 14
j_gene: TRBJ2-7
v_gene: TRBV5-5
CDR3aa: CASRSQGHSYEQYF

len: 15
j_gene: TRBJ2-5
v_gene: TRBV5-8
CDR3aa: CASSRRQGARETQYF

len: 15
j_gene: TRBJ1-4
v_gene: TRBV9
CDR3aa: CASSEGQGGKEKLFF

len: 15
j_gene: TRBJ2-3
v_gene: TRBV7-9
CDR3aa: CASSLRARGRDTQYF

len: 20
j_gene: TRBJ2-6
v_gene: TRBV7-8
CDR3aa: CASSLLGGLRVRSGANVLTF

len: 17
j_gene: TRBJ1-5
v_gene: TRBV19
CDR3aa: CASSLRQGAKGVQPQHF

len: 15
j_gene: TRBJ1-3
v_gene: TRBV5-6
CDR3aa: CASSWDGSSGNTIYF

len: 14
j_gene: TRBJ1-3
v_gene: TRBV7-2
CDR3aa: CASSFGASGNTIYF

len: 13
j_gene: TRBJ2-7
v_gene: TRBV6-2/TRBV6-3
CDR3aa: CASSYPPAGEQYF

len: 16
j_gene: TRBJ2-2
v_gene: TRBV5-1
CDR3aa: CASSPARGKNTGELFF

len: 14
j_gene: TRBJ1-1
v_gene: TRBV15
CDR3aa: CATSRVARGTEAFF

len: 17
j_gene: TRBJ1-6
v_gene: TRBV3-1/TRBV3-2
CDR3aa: CASSQGTGQGGNSPLHF

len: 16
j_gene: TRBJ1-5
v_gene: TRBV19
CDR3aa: CASSIGIDRVTQPQHF

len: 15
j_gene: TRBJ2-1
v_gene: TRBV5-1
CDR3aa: CASSIAGEPYNEQFF